The text below deals with one T cell receptor beta chain. The antigen it binds to is not known. Nothing much larger sits one base from this clone, and base qualities are not available. TCRbeta CDR3 regions were amplified from genomic DNA by means of the immunoSEQ Assay, a bias-controlled multiplex PCR. The authors processed their data as follows. The number of nucleated cells in each sample was estimated from the amplification of reference gene primers within the assay. To quantify the absolute abundance of each unique TCRbeta CDR3 rearrangement, sequence reads were collapsed and filtered. For each sample, productive Simpson clonality was calculated by taking the square root of Simpson's diversity index across productive rearrangements. Here the immuneACCESS table is served through TCRdb, limited to in-frame sequences with V and J called. Missing clones are a known gap in these copies; in checked studies unresolved V genes cover under half, and the rest lacks a known reason. The DNA gave D and trimming, while V, J and clone size come from that table. Recorded for this sample are about 160,000 clones; around 93% of them occurred a single time. The top ten clonotypes cover approximately 4.8% of the sample.

The entry originates in a study of blood T cell repertoires in COVID-19 (TCRdb year 2020). About the study as a whole: Samples from collaborators originated in the United States, Italy and Spain and spanned both the acute and convalescent phases of COVID-19. The samples were drawn from the first 160 participants of the ongoing ImmuneRACE study and from 1,200 or so subjects provided by 6 global collaborators. Deeply sampled blood TCRbeta repertoires from subjects exposed to, actively infected with, or recovered from COVID-19 were included in the dataset. Nearly every sample came with metadata listing a de-identified subject ID, COVID-19 status, age in years and sex. HLA class I and class II types, where available, came from metadata supplied by the sample provider rather than from assay-based typing. The repertoires were released in a freely available public database meant as a resource for research on the immune response to SARS-CoV-2. The material from the prospective study consisted of cDNA or gDNA derived from T cells, B-cell-depleted T cells, or PBMCs. What the research found in general, with its limitations: The quantity of clinical and demographic metadata differed by source and by participant and was supplied without curation.

V loses 6 bases of germline sequence and J loses 8 bases, and the interval between the two ends is 16 bases. The germline V gene (reference sequence) yields MNHEY for CDR1 and SMNVEV for CDR2. The CDR3 covers 13 residues, taking in both the cysteine and the phenylalanine. The CDR3 DNA has 39 bases and is translated from base 1. One collaborating source in Seattle enrolled patients while the patients were actively infected and followed the patients over time throughout the course of disease. The collaborating institutions used their own protocols to collect whole blood in K2EDTA tubes. For TCRbeta analysis, collaborators shipped samples as frozen whole blood, isolated PBMCs, or DNA extracted from either of those sample types.

The sequenced material came from peripheral blood. The chain is made from TRBV27 and TRBJ1-2, with the D gene uncertain. The clonotype comes from a man aged 30-40 years with COVID-19, enrolled during active disease. The DNA is TGTGCCAGCAGCCCACAGCTTATGGGCGGCTACACCTTC. It codes for CASSPQLMGGYTF.